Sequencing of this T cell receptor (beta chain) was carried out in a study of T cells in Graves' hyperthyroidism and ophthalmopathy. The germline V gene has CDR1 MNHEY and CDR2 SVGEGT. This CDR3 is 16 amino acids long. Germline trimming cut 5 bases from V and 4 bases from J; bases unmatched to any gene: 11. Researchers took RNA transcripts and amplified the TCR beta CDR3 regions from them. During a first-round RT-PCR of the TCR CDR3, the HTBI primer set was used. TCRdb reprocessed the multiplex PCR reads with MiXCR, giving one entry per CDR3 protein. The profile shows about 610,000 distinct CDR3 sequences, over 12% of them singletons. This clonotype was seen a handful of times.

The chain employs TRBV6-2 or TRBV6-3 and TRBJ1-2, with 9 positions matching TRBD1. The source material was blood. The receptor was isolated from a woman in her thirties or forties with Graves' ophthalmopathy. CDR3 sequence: CASSPTPGTGIYGYTF. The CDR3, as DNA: TGTGCCAGCAGTCCGACCCCCGGGACAGGGATCTATGGCTACACCTTC.